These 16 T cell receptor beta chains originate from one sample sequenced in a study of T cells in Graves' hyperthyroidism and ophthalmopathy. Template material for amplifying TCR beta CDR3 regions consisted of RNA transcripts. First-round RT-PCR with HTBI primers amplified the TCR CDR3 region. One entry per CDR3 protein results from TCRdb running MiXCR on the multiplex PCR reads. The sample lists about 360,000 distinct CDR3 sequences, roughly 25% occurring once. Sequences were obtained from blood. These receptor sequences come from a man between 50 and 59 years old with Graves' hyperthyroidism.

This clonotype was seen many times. The CDR3 sequence is CASSAGGGDEAFF. The CDR3 DNA is TGTGCCAGCAGCGCAGGGGGAGGAGATGAAGCTTTCTTT. V is TRBV7-8 and J is TRBJ1-1, with TRBD1 identical over 7 bases. Germline CDR1 reads SGHVS; CDR2 reads FQNEAQ. This CDR3 has 13 residues. V lost 5 bases and J lost 7; bases outside the gene matches: 7.

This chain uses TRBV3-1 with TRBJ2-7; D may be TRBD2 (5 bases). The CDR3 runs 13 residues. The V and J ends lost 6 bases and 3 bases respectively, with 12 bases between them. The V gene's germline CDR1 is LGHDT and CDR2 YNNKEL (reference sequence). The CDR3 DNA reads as TGTGCCAGCAGTGCTGGGGAGAACTACGAGCAGTACTTC. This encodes CASSAGENYEQYF.

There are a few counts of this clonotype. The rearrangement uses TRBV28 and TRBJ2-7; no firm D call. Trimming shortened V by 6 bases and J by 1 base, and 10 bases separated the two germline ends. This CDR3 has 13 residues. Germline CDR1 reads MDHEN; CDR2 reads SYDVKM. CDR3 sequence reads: CASSPPISYEQYF. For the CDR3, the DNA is TGTGCCAGCAGCCCTCCGATTTCCTACGAGCAGTACTTC. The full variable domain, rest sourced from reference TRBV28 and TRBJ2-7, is DVKVTQSSRYLVKRTGEKVFLECVQDMDHENMFWYRQDPGLGLRLIYFSYDVKMKEKGDIPEGYSVSREKKERFSLILESASTNQTSMYLCASSPPISYEQYFGPGTRLTVT.

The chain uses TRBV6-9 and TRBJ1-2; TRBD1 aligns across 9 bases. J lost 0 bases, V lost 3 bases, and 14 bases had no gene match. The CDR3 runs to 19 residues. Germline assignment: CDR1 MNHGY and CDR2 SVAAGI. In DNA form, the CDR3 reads TGTGCCAGCAGTTACTGGGATCCACAGGGGGCAGATCCTAACTATGGCTACACCTTC. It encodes CASSYWDPQGADPNYGYTF.

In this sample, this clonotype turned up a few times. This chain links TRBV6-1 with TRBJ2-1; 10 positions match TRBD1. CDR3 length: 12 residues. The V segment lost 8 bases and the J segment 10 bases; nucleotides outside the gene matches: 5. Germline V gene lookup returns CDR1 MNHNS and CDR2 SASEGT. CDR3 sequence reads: CASGQGVGEQFF. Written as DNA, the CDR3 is TGTGCCAGCGGACAGGGGGTAGGCGAGCAGTTCTTC.

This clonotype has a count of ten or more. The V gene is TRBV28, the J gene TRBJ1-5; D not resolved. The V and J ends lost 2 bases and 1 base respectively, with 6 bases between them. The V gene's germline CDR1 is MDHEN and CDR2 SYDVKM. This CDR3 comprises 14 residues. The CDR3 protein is CASSLLGSNQPQHF. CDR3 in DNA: TGTGCCAGCAGTTTACTAGGGAGCAATCAGCCCCAGCATTTT.

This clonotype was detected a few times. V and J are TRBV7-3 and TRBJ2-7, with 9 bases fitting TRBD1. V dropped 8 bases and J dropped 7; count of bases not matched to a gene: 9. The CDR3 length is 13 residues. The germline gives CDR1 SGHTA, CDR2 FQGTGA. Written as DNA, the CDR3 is TGTGCCAGCGGACCCAACAGGGGGCGAGAGCAGTACTTC. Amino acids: CASGPNRGREQYF.

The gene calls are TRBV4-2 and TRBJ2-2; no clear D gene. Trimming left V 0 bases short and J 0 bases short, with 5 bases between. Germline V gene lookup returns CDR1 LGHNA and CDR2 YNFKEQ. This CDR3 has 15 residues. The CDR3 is CASSQDLANTGELFF. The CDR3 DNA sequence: TGTGCCAGCAGCCAAGATCTCGCGAACACCGGGGAGCTGTTTTTT.

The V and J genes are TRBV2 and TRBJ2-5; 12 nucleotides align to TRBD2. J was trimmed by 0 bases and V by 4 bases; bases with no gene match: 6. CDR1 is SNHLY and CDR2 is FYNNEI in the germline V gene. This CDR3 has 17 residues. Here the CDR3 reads CASSGRTSGMDQETQYF. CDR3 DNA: TGTGCCAGCAGTGGACGGACTAGCGGGATGGACCAAGAGACCCAGTACTTC.

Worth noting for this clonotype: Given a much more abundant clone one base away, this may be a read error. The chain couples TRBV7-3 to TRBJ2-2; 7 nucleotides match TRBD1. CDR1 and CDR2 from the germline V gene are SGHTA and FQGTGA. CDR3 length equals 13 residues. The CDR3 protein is CVSSPQGSGELFF. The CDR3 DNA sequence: TGTGTCAGCAGCCCACAGGGGAGCGGGGAGCTGTTTTTT.

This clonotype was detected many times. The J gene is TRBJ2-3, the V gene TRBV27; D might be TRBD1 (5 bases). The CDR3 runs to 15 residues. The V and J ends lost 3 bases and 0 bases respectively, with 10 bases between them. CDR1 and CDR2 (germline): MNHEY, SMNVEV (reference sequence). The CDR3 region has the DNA TGTGCCAGCAGTTTCAGGGTTGTAAGCACAGATACGCAGTATTTT. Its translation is CASSFRVVSTDTQYF.

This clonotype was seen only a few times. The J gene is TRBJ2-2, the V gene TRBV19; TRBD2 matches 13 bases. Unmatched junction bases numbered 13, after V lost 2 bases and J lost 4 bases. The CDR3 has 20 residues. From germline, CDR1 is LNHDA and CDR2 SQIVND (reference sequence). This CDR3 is CASSIIRGTSGKSGTGELFF. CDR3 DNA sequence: TGTGCCAGTAGTATAATCAGAGGGACTAGCGGGAAGTCGGGCACCGGGGAGCTGTTTTTT.

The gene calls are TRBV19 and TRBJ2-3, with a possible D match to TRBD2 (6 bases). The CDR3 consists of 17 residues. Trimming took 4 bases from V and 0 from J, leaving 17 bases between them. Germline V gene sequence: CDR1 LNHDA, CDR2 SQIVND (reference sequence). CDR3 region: CASSRNGRAGSTDTQYF. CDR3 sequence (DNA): TGTGCCAGTAGTAGAAACGGGCGGGCGGGAAGCACAGATACGCAGTATTTT.

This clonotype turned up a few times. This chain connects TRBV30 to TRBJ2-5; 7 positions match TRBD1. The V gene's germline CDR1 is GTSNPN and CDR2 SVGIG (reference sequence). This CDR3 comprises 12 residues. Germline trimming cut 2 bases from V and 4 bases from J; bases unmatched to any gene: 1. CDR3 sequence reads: CAWSSGGETQYF. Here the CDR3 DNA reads TGTGCCTGGAGTTCAGGGGGAGAGACCCAGTACTTC. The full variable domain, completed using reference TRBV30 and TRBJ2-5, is SQTIHQWPATLVQPVGSPLSLECTVEGTSNPNLYWYRQAAGRGLQLLFYSVGIGQISSEVPQNLSASRPQDRQFILSSKKLLLSDSGFYLCAWSSGGETQYFGPGTRLLVL.

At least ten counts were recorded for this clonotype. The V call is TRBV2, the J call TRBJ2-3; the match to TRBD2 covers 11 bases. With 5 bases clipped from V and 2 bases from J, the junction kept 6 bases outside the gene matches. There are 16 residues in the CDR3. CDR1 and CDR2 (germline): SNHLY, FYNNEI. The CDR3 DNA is TGTGCCAGCAGTTTCGGGACTAGCGGAGCCACAGATACGCAGTATTTT. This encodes CASSFGTSGATDTQYF. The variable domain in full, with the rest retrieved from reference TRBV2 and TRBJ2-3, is EPEVTQTPSHQVTQMGQEVILRCVPISNHLYFYWYRQILGQKVEFLVSFYNNEISEKSEIFDDQFSVERPDGSNFTLKIRSTKLEDSAMYFCASSFGTSGATDTQYFGPGTRLTVL.

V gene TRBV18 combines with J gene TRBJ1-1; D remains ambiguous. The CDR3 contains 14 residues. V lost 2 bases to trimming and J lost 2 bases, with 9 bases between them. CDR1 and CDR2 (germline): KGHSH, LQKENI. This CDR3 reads CASSPKAHNTEAFF. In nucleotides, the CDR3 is TGTGCCAGCTCACCAAAAGCCCATAACACTGAAGCTTTCTTT. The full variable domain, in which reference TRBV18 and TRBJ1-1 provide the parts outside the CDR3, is NAGVMQNPRHLVRRRGQEARLRCSPMKGHSHVYWYRQLPEEGLKFMVYLQKENIIDESGMPKERFSAEFPKEGPSILRIQQVVRGDSAAYFCASSPKAHNTEAFFGQGTRLTVV.